One TCR beta chain is described in this entry. Per the original methods: It was from reference gene primer amplification that nucleated cell counts were estimated. Libraries were prepared by immunoSEQ multiplex PCR; TCRdb keeps only in-frame clonotypes and omits some of them. The V and J calls and clone size come from that table; D and trimming were worked out from the DNA. The data show about 150,000 clones, with roughly 88% seen just once and about 8.9% held by the top ten. The germline V gene encodes CDR1 SGHNT and CDR2 YYREEE (reference sequence). The V gene lost 4 bases and the J gene lost 3 bases, with 12 bases spanning the gap. This CDR3 has 14 residues. This entry is derived from a study of blood T cell repertoires in COVID-19. Overall study: T cells, B-cell-depleted T cells, or PBMCs provided the cDNA or gDNA that served as material.

This receptor was identified in a woman in her fifties or sixties with acute or convalescent COVID-19. Sequenced sample: peripheral blood. The rearrangement joins TRBV5-4 to TRBJ2-3; D not certain. The CDR3 region is CASSPHLGTDTQYF. DNA of the CDR3: TGTGCCAGCAGCCCCCACCTCGGGACAGATACGCAGTATTTT.